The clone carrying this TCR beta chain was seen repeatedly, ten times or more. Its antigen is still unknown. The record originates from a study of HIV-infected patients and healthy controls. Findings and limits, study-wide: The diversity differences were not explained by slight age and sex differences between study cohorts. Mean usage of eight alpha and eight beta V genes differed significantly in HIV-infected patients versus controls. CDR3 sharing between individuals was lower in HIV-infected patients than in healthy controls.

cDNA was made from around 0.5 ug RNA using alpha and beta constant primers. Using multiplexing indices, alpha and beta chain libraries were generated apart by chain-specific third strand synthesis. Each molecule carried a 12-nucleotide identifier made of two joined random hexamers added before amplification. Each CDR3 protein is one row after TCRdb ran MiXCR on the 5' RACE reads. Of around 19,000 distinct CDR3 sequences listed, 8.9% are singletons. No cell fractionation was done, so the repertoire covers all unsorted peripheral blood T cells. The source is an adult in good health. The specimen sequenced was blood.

DNA of the CDR3: TGTGCCAGCAGTTACCGAATCGACAGCGCCTATGGCTACACCTTC. Its translation: CASSYRIDSAYGYTF. The chain joins TRBV6-2 or TRBV6-3 to TRBJ1-2; a weak D match, TRBD1 (5 bases). Germline V gene lookup returns CDR1 MNHEY and CDR2 SVGEGT. Trimming pared 2 bases from V and 4 bases from J, leaving 14 bases between. This CDR3 has 15 amino acids.